This T cell receptor beta chain was retrieved from a study of cytomegalovirus exposure and HLA in healthy donors. The study, taken as a whole, reports: Compared with the roughly 700-donor mean, an Asian-associated ancestry cluster reportedly had fewer N-insertions, according to a later analysis. Earlier analysis looked at TCR beta V segments, and most were productive about 90% or about 30% of the time.

Amplification used 60 Vbeta primers and 13 Jbeta primers. This table comes from immunoSEQ multiplex PCR, and its TCRdb copy is limited to in-frame clones, with some not included. The table records roughly 89,000 clones, about four fifths of them present only once. CDR1 and CDR2 from the germline V gene are SGHDN and FVKESK. The CDR3 totals 14 residues. V lost 6 bases, J lost 6 bases, and 17 bases lay in between. In the case of this clone: Its cognate antigen is unknown.

Sequenced material: PBMCs. The chain is built from TRBV14 and TRBJ1-2; possible D gene TRBD1, 6 bases. The TCR sequence derives from a woman in her thirties in good health and CMV-seronegative. The DNA of the CDR3 is TGTGCCAGCAGGCCTACAGGGAGGGCTGATGGCTACACCTTC. It yields the protein CASRPTGRADGYTF. Combining the CDR3 with reference TRBV14 and TRBJ1-2 gives the whole variable domain EAGVTQFPSHSVIEKGQTVTLRCDPISGHDNLYWYRRVMGKEIKFLLHFVKESKQDESGMPNNRFLAERTGGTYSTLKVQPAELEDSGVYFCASRPTGRADGYTFGSGTRLTVV.